This TCR beta chain was sequenced in a study of blood T cells in healthy people across ages. The V end lost 4 bases, the J end lost 10 bases, and 11 bases lay between the germline ends. Per germline, CDR1 MGHDK and CDR2 SYGVNS. The CDR3 is 13 residues long. It was with a sample-barcoded 5' primer and a J-beta primer mix that a second PCR of about 6 to 12 cycles was run. Each cDNA molecule, via a template-switch adaptor with 12 random nucleotides, was tagged. TCRdb fed the 5' RACE reads into MiXCR, producing one record per CDR3 protein. Seen here are about a million distinct CDR3 sequences, roughly 51% observed once, and the top ten hold about 21%. Each individual donor underwent a draw of ten milliliters of peripheral blood.

The clonotype comes from a woman aged 60-75 years in good health. What was sequenced was blood. This sequence joins TRBV25-1 and TRBJ1-6; D remains unclear. The CDR3 region is CASSVQKDSPLHF. Here the CDR3 DNA reads TGTGCCAGCAGTGTACAGAAGGACTCACCCCTCCACTTT.